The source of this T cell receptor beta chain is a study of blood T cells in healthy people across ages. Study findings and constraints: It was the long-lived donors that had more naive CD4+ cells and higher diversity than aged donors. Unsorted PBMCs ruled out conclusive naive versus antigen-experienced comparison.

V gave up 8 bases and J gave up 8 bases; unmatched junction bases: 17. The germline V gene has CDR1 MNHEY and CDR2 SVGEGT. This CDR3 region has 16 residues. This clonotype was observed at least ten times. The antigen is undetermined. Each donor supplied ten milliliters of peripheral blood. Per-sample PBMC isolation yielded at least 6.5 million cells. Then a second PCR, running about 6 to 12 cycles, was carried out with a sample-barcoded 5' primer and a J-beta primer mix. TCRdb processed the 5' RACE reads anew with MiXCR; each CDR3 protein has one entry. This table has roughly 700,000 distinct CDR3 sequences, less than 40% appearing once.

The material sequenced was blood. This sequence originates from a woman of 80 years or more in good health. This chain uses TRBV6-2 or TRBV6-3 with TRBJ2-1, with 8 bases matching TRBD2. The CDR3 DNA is TGTGCCAGCGGGTCCGAACGGGGGGGCCTTTTCCATGAGCAGTTCTTC. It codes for CASGSERGGLFHEQFF.